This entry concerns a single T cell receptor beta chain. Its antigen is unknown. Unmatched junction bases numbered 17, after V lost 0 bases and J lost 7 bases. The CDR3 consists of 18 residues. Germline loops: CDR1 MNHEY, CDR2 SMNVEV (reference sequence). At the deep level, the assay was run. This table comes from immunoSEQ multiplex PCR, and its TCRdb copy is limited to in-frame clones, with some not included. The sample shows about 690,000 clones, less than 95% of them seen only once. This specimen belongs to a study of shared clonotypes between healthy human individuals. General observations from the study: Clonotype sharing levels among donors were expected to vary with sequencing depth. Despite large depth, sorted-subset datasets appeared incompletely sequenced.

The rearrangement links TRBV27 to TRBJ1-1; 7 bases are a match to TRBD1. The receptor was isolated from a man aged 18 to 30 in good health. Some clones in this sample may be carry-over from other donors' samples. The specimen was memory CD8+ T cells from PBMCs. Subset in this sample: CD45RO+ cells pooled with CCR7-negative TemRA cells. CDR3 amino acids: CASSLSTVSHPPGGEAFF. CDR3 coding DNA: TGTGCCAGCAGTTTATCCACAGTGTCGCACCCTCCAGGGGGTGAAGCTTTCTTT.